This TCR beta chain was retrieved from a study of blood T cell repertoires in COVID-19 (TCRdb year 2020). A note on the overall study: The collaborator samples originated in the United States, Italy and Spain and spanned the acute and convalescent phases of COVID-19. The samples were drawn from the first 160 participants of the ongoing ImmuneRACE study and from 1,200 or so subjects provided by 6 global collaborators. A freely available public database, intended as a resource for researchers studying the immune response to SARS-CoV-2, is where the repertoires were released. The prospective study material was composed of cDNA or gDNA derived from T cells, B-cell-depleted T cells, or PBMCs. HLA class I and class II types, where available, came from metadata supplied by the sample provider rather than from assay-based typing. The dataset comprised deeply sampled blood TCRbeta repertoires from subjects exposed to, actively infected with, or recovered from COVID-19. Sample metadata almost always included a de-identified subject ID, COVID-19 status, age in years and sex. General conclusions and limits of the study: The quantity of clinical and demographic metadata differed by source and by participant and was supplied without curation.

V is cut back by 7 bases and J by 0 bases, with 6 bases in the junction unmatched. The germline V gene encodes CDR1 SNHLY and CDR2 FYNNEI. Including cysteine and phenylalanine, the CDR3 has 15 amino acids. Just the 45-base CDR3 DNA is kept, in frame starting at base 1. The immunoSEQ Assay, a bias-controlled multiplex PCR, was used to amplify TCRbeta CDR3 regions from genomic DNA. Per the original workflow: Within the assay, amplification of reference gene primers was used to estimate how many nucleated cells each sample contained. To quantify the absolute abundance of each unique TCRbeta CDR3 rearrangement, sequence reads were collapsed and filtered. For each sample, productive Simpson clonality was calculated as the square root of Simpson's diversity index over productive rearrangements. Here the immuneACCESS table is served through TCRdb, limited to in-frame sequences with V and J called. Missing clones are a known gap in these copies; in checked studies unresolved V genes cover under half, and the rest lacks a known reason. V and J calls and clone size are as listed in that table; D and trimming were resolved from the DNA. This sample gives roughly 130,000 clones in total; roughly 84% of them show up just once. The leading ten clones occupy around 13% of the sample.

A second Seattle source provided samples from volunteer blood donors who had recovered from COVID-19. Whole blood was collected in K2EDTA tubes by collaborating institutions according to the institutions' own protocols. Collaborator samples were shipped for TCRbeta analysis as frozen whole blood, isolated PBMCs, or DNA extracted from either sample type. In the case of this clone: Its antigen is still unknown. Base qualities are not provided; no much larger clone lies one nucleotide away.

The rearranged chain carries TRBV2 and TRBJ2-1; TRBD2 fits 7 bases in the junction. Sequences were obtained from peripheral blood. The clonotype was recovered from a woman aged 25 to 39 who had recovered from COVID-19. CDR3 sequence: CASNPGGSSYNEQFF. The bases read TGTGCCAGCAACCCCGGGGGGAGCTCCTACAATGAGCAGTTCTTC.